This TCR beta chain was recovered during a study of control samples from healthy donors and cancer patients. V was pared by 1 base and J by 4 bases, with 16 bases between. The length of the CDR3 is 16 residues. Per germline, CDR1 SGHVS and CDR2 FQNEAQ. Clones were read by immunoSEQ multiplex PCR, and TCRdb kept only the in-frame ones, dropping some. The table includes around 170,000 clones, just over 90% detected once. Sequencing was carried out using blood. The rearrangement links TRBV7-8 to TRBJ2-5; D could derive from TRBD1 or TRBD2 (5 bases each). This clonotype originated in a man aged 25-40 years in good health. The CDR3 coding sequence is TGTGCCAGCAGCTTAGGTAGTTGGGCAGGGAGAGAGACCCAGTACTTC. It codes for CASSLGSWAGRETQYF. Full variable domain (outside the CDR3, taken from reference TRBV7-8 and TRBJ2-5): GAGVSQSPRYKVAKRGQDVALRCDPISGHVSLFWYQQALGQGPEFLTYFQNEAQLDKSGLPSDRFFAERPEGSVSTLKIQRTQQEDSAVYLCASSLGSWAGRETQYFGPGTRLLVL.